These 9 T cell receptor beta chains were sequenced from one sample in a study of shared T cell receptors in the human thymus. Profiled with immunoSEQ multiplex PCR; TCRdb holds only in-frame clones, not every one. The table includes hundreds of thousands of clones, more than 70% detected once. This same sample was also part of a study on human thymus T cells.

The specimen sequenced was thymocytes. Receptors were obtained from a boy younger than two with a congenital heart defect.

This clone was counted a few times. The chain recombines TRBV25-1 with TRBJ1-4, with a tentative D call TRBD1 (6 bases). The CDR3 spans 14 residues. CDR1 is MGHDK and CDR2 is SYGVNS in the germline V gene. Trimming cost V 4 bases and J 4 bases, with 10 bases left between them. CDR3 nucleotide sequence: TGTGCCAGCAGTGCCAGGGGTGGTAATGAAAAACTGTTTTTT. Translation gives CASSARGGNEKLFF.

This clone was found a few times. V usage is TRBV19 and J usage is TRBJ2-2; 7 bases agree with TRBD2. Germline CDR1 reads LNHDA; CDR2 reads SQIVND (reference sequence). The CDR3 is 16 residues long. J gave up 5 bases and V 5 bases, and 11 bases lay outside the gene matches. In DNA form, the CDR3 reads TGTGCCAGTAGTCAATGGGAGACTAGCAGGACCGGGGAGCTGTTTTTT. Protein: CASSQWETSRTGELFF.

This clone was observed once. The chain recombines TRBV27 with TRBJ2-7; 7 bases are a match to TRBD2. The CDR3 is 14 residues long. V lost 6 bases to trimming and J lost 5 bases; unmatched junction nucleotides: 10. From germline, CDR1 is MNHEY and CDR2 SMNVEV (reference sequence). The CDR3 protein is CASRVLHGTNEQYF. The CDR3 nucleotides are TGTGCCAGCAGGGTCCTACACGGGACTAACGAGCAGTACTTC.

This clone was seen a single time. J is TRBJ2-7 and V is TRBV20-1; a possible D gene is TRBD1 (6 bases). Germline CDR1 and CDR2: DFQATT and SNEGSKA (reference sequence). Trimming cost V 5 bases and J 5 bases, with 10 bases left between them. The CDR3 contains 11 residues. The CDR3 region has the DNA TGCAGTGCTCCACACAGGGACGAGCAGTACTTC. Translated, it gives CSAPHRDEQYF.

The table lists this clone with a count of one. The rearrangement uses TRBV7-8 and TRBJ1-6; 10 bases fit TRBD1. Trimming took 1 base from V and 4 from J; bases not matched to a gene: 13. This CDR3 spans 20 amino acids. CDR1 and CDR2 from the germline V gene are SGHVS and FQNEAQ. The CDR3 region has the DNA TGTGCCAGCAGCTTAGATAGGACAGGGGGTCCCCTCGATTATAATTCACCCCTCCACTTT. The encoded protein is CASSLDRTGGPLDYNSPLHF.

The chain combines TRBV27 with TRBJ2-3, with D unclear. From germline, CDR1 is MNHEY and CDR2 SMNVEV (reference sequence). This CDR3 is 21 amino acids long. Trimming left V 1 base short and J 2 bases short, with 28 bases between. The CDR3 spells CASSLYAYTLIPNKNTDTQYF. CDR3 bases: TGTGCCAGCAGTTTATACGCCTATACCTTGATCCCCAATAAAAACACAGATACGCAGTATTTT.

The chain joins TRBV27 to TRBJ1-5; D gene ambiguous. V gave up 5 bases and J gave up 0 bases, with 5 bases separating them. Germline-derived CDR1 and CDR2 are MNHEY and SMNVEV (reference sequence). The CDR3 length is 13 residues. CDR3 nucleotides: TGTGCCAGCAGTGGAGATAGCAATCAGCCCCAGCATTTT. It yields the protein CASSGDSNQPQHF.

The gene calls are TRBV5-1 and TRBJ2-2, with D unclear. Germline loops: CDR1 SGHRS, CDR2 YFSETQ. This CDR3 contains 13 residues. Trimming left V 3 bases short and J 4 bases short, with 7 bases between. CDR3 in amino acids: CASSSPITGELFF. In DNA, the CDR3 is TGCGCCAGCAGCTCGCCTATCACCGGGGAGCTGTTTTTT.

The CDR3 nucleotides are TGTGCCAGCAGTGAAGTAAATCGGGGGGGCATAAATGAGCAGTTCTTC. It translates to CASSEVNRGGINEQFF. The V call is TRBV6-1, the J call TRBJ2-1; 8 bases align to TRBD2. The CDR3 is 16 residues long. The V gene's germline CDR1 is MNHNS and CDR2 SASEGT. J was trimmed by 7 bases and V by 1 base; bases with no gene match: 9.